This T cell receptor beta chain is from a study of prognosis after radiotherapy for stage I lung cancer. By two-round multiplex PCR, the TCR beta CDR3 was amplified from genomic DNA. The use of primers specific to each TRBV and TRBJ gene characterized first-round PCR. TCRdb used MiXCR to reprocess the multiplex PCR reads, holding one entry per CDR3 protein. This repertoire shows tens of thousands of distinct CDR3 sequences, 35% to 50% found once; its top ten account for 32%. Trimming left V 4 bases short and J 7 bases short, with 20 bases between. Germline V gene data show CDR1 as SGHTA and CDR2 as FQGTGA. This CDR3 region has 15 residues. Concerning this clonotype itself: A far larger clone is off by one base, so a read error is likely.

The source material was PBMCs, sampled before or after stereotactic body radiation therapy (not recorded which). This sequence originates from a donor at least 50 years old with non-small cell lung cancer. V is TRBV7-3 and J is TRBJ2-7; no reliable D call. CDR3 amino acids: CASSSDPSQNNEQYF. The DNA of the CDR3 is TGTGCCAGCAGCTCCGACCCCTCCCAGAACAATGAGCAGTACTTC.